The 19 T cell receptor beta chains listed next were all sequenced from one sample in a study of T cells in Graves' hyperthyroidism and ophthalmopathy. RNA transcripts were the template for amplifying TCR beta CDR3 regions. First-round RT-PCR of the TCR CDR3 relied on the HTBI primer set. MiXCR was run by TCRdb on the multiplex PCR reads, yielding one entry per CDR3 protein. Here the sample spans some 600,000 distinct CDR3 sequences, around 14% being singletons. Material for sequencing was blood. All receptors come from a woman younger than 45 with Graves' hyperthyroidism that later progressed to Graves' ophthalmopathy.

There are a few counts of this clonotype. With a much larger clone just one base away, this may be a read error. The chain couples TRBV6-2 or TRBV6-3 to TRBJ2-3; perhaps TRBD2 as D (5 bases). Germline V lookup: CDR1 MNHEY, CDR2 SVGEGT. The CDR3 is 13 amino acids. The CDR3 spells CASTTPSIDTQYF. The CDR3 bases are TGTGCCAGCACTACGCCTAGCATAGATACGCAGTATTTT.

The rearrangement uses TRBV20-1 and TRBJ2-1; 8 bases line up with TRBD2. Germline V gene lookup returns CDR1 DFQATT and CDR2 SNEGSKA (reference sequence). The junction had 8 bases not matched to a gene; V was cut back by 3 bases and J by 1 base. The CDR3 extends over 16 amino acids. The CDR3 DNA reads as TGCAGTGCTAGCACGCGGGGGGACATTTCCTACAATGAGCAGTTCTTC. It is translated as CSASTRGDISYNEQFF.

The V and J genes are TRBV19 and TRBJ1-5; D gene ambiguous. CDR1 and CDR2 from the germline V gene are LNHDA and SQIVND (reference sequence). V dropped 7 bases and J dropped 0 bases, with 10 bases sitting between them. This CDR3 has 14 residues. The DNA of the CDR3 is TGTGCCAGTAAAACAACTTATAGCAATCAGCCCCAGCATTTT. Amino acids: CASKTTYSNQPQHF.

This clonotype has at least ten counts. CDR3: CASWGQGDTGELFF. The CDR3 DNA follows: TGTGCCAGCTGGGGACAGGGCGACACCGGGGAGCTGTTTTTT. This sequence joins TRBV28 and TRBJ2-2, with 9 bases that match TRBD1. The CDR3 is 14 residues long. Germline values: CDR1 MDHEN, CDR2 SYDVKM. Trimming at V came to 8 bases and at J to 3 bases, leaving 4 bases not matched to a gene. The variable domain in full, with the rest retrieved from reference TRBV28 and TRBJ2-2, is DVKVTQSSRYLVKRTGEKVFLECVQDMDHENMFWYRQDPGLGLRLIYFSYDVKMKEKGDIPEGYSVSREKKERFSLILESASTNQTSMYLCASWGQGDTGELFFGEGSRLTVL.

The rearrangement joins TRBV5-1 to TRBJ2-3; maybe TRBD1 (5 bases). Germline values: CDR1 SGHRS, CDR2 YFSETQ. CDR3 size: 16 residues. Trimming left V 4 bases short and J 0 bases short, with 15 bases between. For the CDR3, the DNA is TGCGCCAGCAGCCTTCGACAGTACTCTAGCACAGATACGCAGTATTTT. Translating gives CASSLRQYSSTDTQYF.

In its sample, this clonotype was seen many times. J is TRBJ1-2 and V is TRBV10-3; 7 bases are shared with TRBD1. The length of the CDR3 is 15 residues. From germline, CDR1 is ENHRY and CDR2 SYGVKD. Losses at the gene ends were 6 bases for V and 0 bases for J; bases not matched to a gene: 7. In DNA form, the CDR3 reads TGTGCCATCAGCCCCAGGGGGACAGCTAACTATGGCTACACCTTC. Translation: CAISPRGTANYGYTF.

This clonotype was seen only a few times. CDR3 loop: CASSFLGLNEKLFF. The CDR3 DNA sequence: TGTGCCAGCAGCTTCTTGGGTTTAAACGAAAAACTGTTTTTT. The rearrangement joins TRBV7-9 to TRBJ1-4; D unclear. This CDR3 contains 14 residues. In germline, CDR1 is SEHNR, CDR2 FQNEAQ (reference sequence). The V end was cut by 3 bases, the J end by 8 bases, with 13 bases between.

This clonotype turned up a few times. The chain joins TRBV28 to TRBJ2-6; D is unresolved. The CDR3 extends over 15 amino acids. V lost 3 bases to trimming and J lost 4 bases, with 10 bases between them. Germline assignment: CDR1 MDHEN and CDR2 SYDVKM. CDR3 coding DNA: TGTGCCAGCAGTTTTGGGGTGGTGGGGGCCAACGTCCTGACTTTC. Translation gives CASSFGVVGANVLTF.

This clonotype was counted at least ten times. This chain uses TRBV11-2 with TRBJ2-3, with D hard to call. CDR3 length: 14 amino acids. Germline CDR1 reads SGHAT; CDR2 reads FQNNGV. V shed 4 bases and J shed 0 bases, with 8 bases lying between them. For the CDR3, the DNA is TGTGCCAGCAGCTCACCTGCGAGCACAGATACGCAGTATTTT. Its protein is CASSSPASTDTQYF.

This chain connects TRBV29-1 to TRBJ1-1, with TRBD1 matching 7 bases. Per the germline V gene, CDR1 is SQVTM and CDR2 is ANQGSEA. The CDR3 sequence is 14 residues long. J lost 5 bases, V lost 1 base, and 7 bases had no gene match. For the CDR3, the DNA is TGCAGCGTTGAAGGGACTCAGGGGGGGACTGAAGCTTTCTTT. This codes for CSVEGTQGGTEAFF.

The chain has TRBV28 and TRBJ1-1; a weak D match, TRBD1 (6 bases). Trimming took off 6 bases at V and 5 bases at J, with 13 bases between the two ends. Germline values: CDR1 MDHEN, CDR2 SYDVKM. This CDR3 contains 13 residues. The CDR3 nucleotides read TGTGCCAGCAGCATTACAGGGTATACTGAAGCTTTCTTT. Amino acids: CASSITGYTEAFF.

This clonotype was picked up many times. The chain joins TRBV19 to TRBJ1-5, with 8 bases fitting TRBD1. Germline V gene lookup returns CDR1 LNHDA and CDR2 SQIVND (reference sequence). This CDR3 is built from 15 residues. Unmatched junction bases numbered 7, after V lost 7 bases and J lost 2 bases. DNA for the CDR3: TGTGCCAGTACCTCGGACAGGGCTGGCAATCAGCCCCAGCATTTT. It yields the protein CASTSDRAGNQPQHF.

This clonotype was detected a few times. This chain links TRBV7-2 with TRBJ1-3; D is undetermined. V lost 5 bases to trimming and J lost 2 bases, with 7 bases between them. This CDR3 is 13 amino acids long. CDR1 is SGHTA and CDR2 is FQGNSA in the germline V gene. As DNA, the CDR3 is TGTGCCAGCAGCACCCCCGCTGGAAACACCATATATTTT. As protein: CASSTPAGNTIYF.

There are many counts of this clonotype. This chain uses TRBV19 with TRBJ1-5, with 7 positions matching TRBD1. CDR3 length equals 15 residues. Germline lookup yields CDR1 LNHDA and CDR2 SQIVND (reference sequence). V was pared by 5 bases and J by 3 bases, with 7 bases of the junction left unmatched. This CDR3 reads CASSGRGRDNQPQHF. The CDR3 coding sequence is TGTGCCAGTAGTGGGAGGGGGCGAGACAATCAGCCCCAGCATTTT.

This chain connects TRBV19 to TRBJ1-4; D not resolved. From germline, CDR1 is LNHDA and CDR2 SQIVND (reference sequence). This CDR3 has 14 residues. V dropped 1 base and J dropped 0 bases, with 3 bases sitting between them. Here the CDR3 reads CASSIAATNEKLFF. The CDR3 DNA reads as TGTGCCAGTAGTATAGCCGCAACTAATGAAAAACTGTTTTTT.

The chain has TRBV12-3 or TRBV12-4 and TRBJ1-6; 9 bases fit TRBD1. After removal of 2 bases from V and 2 bases from J, the junction contained 1 base not matched to a gene. The CDR3 is 16 residues long. CDR3 DNA sequence: TGTGCCAGCAGTTTACGGACAGGGGCCTATAATTCACCCCTCCACTTT. Encoded protein: CASSLRTGAYNSPLHF.

This clonotype has at least ten counts. The chain has TRBV2 and TRBJ2-5; tentatively, D is TRBD2 (6 bases). This CDR3 spans 13 amino acids. Germline CDR1 is SNHLY and CDR2 is FYNNEI. V was trimmed by 1 base and J by 3 bases, leaving 6 bases between them. CDR3 sequence: CASSEGLEETQYF. In DNA form, the CDR3 reads TGTGCCAGCAGTGAAGGACTAGAAGAGACCCAGTACTTC.

This clonotype was seen more than once but under ten times. The chain carries TRBV14 and TRBJ2-5; tentatively, D is TRBD2 (6 bases). There are 16 residues in the CDR3. The germline CDR1 and CDR2 sequences are SGHDN and FVKESK. V lost 1 base, J lost 5 bases, and 17 bases lay in between. CDR3 sequence reads: CASSQGLAAVFETQYF. The CDR3 coding sequence is TGTGCCAGCAGCCAAGGATTAGCGGCGGTGTTCGAGACCCAGTACTTC. The variable domain in full, with the rest retrieved from reference TRBV14 and TRBJ2-5, is EAGVTQFPSHSVIEKGQTVTLRCDPISGHDNLYWYRRVMGKEIKFLLHFVKESKQDESGMPNNRFLAERTGGTYSTLKVQPAELEDSGVYFCASSQGLAAVFETQYFGPGTRLLVL.

This clonotype was observed at least ten times. This chain connects TRBV27 to TRBJ2-2, with 12 bases fitting TRBD2. CDR1 is MNHEY and CDR2 is SMNVEV in the germline V gene (reference sequence). Losses at the gene ends were 8 bases for V and 1 base for J; bases not matched to a gene: 8. The CDR3 length is 17 residues. CDR3 nucleotides: TGTGCCAGCGGCCCAGTGGGACTAGCGGGGAACACCGGGGAGCTGTTTTTT. It encodes CASGPVGLAGNTGELFF.